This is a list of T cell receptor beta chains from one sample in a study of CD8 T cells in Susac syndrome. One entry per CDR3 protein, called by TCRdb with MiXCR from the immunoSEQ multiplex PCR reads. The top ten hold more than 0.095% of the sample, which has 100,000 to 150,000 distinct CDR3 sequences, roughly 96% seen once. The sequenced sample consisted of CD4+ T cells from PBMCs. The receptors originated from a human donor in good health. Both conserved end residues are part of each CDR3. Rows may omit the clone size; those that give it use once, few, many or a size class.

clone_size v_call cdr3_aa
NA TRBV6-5 CASRRDRGPTEAFF
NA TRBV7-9 CASSSTSGRAYGYNEQFF
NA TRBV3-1 CASSQGTGRGFAQYF
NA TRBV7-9 CASSRLAGRDTQYF
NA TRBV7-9 CASSFPPSYEQYF
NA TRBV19 CASSPATGFQYF
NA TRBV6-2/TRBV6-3 CASSDGSYEQYF
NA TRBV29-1 CSVVPGQGANYGYTF
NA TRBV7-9 CASSLDGGGGEQYF
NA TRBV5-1 CASSLGQVAGANVLTF
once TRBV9 CASSAGLAGYNEQFF
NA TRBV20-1 CSARKAADTQYF
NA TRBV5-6 CASSLGGQAQETQYF
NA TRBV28 CASSLRGLQTEAFF
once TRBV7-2 CASSFTVAEGETQYF
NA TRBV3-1 CASSQVSDTQYF
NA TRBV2 CASKGLAGGGEQFF